Below, one T cell receptor (beta chain) is given with its context. Its specificity is unknown. TCRdb processed the 5' RACE reads anew with MiXCR; each CDR3 protein has one entry. Altogether roughly 330,000 distinct CDR3 sequences are present, approximately 7% being singletons, with the ten largest covering around 17%. This specimen comes from a study of T cells after yellow fever vaccination. CDR1 is SGHAT, CDR2 FQNNGV, per germline. Trimming stripped 5 bases from V and 3 bases from J, with 4 bases between. The CDR3 has 11 residues. General observations from the study: Just a small share of clonotypes turned up in the CD4 compartment as well as the CD8 compartment.

This receptor was identified in a man between 18 and 29 years old who received the YFV17D yellow fever vaccine. The specimen was PBMCs, collected about 49 days after the first yellow fever vaccination. V is TRBV11-2 and J is TRBJ2-5; D gene unclear. CDR3 DNA: TGTGCCAGCAGCGGAAAAGAGACCCAGTACTTC. This codes for CASSGKETQYF.